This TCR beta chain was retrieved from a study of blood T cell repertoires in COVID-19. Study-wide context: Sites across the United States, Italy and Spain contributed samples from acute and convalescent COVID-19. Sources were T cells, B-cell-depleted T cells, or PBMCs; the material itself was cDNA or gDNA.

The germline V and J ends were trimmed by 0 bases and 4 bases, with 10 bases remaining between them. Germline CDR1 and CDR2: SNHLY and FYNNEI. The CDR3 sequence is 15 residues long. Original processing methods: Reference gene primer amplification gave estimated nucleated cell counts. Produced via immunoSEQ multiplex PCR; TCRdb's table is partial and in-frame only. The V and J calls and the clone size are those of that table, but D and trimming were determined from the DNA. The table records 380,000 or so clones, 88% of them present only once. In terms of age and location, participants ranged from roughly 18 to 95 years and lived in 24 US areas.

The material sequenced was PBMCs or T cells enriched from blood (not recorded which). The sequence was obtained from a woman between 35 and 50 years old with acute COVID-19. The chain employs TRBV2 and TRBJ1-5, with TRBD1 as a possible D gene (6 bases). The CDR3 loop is CASSEADRGNQPQHF. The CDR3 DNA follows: TGTGCCAGCAGTGAAGCGGATAGGGGGAATCAGCCCCAGCATTTT.